A selection of T cell receptor beta chains follows, all from one sample in a study of CD8 T cells in Susac syndrome. TCRdb ran MiXCR on the immunoSEQ multiplex PCR reads and lists one entry per CDR3 protein. The repertoire holds 200,000 to 250,000 distinct CDR3 sequences, with roughly 95% as singletons. Sequencing used CD4+ T cells from PBMCs. The receptors were gathered from a human donor with multiple sclerosis. CDR3s include the opening cysteine and the closing phenylalanine or tryptophan. Fields, in order: V gene, J gene, CDR3 length, clone size, D gene, CDR3 DNA, CDR3 protein. A D gene is named only where the DNA matches it firmly. Clone size, where shown, is once, few, many, or a class for clones that have expanded.

TRBV7-3,TRBJ1-6,13,.,.,TGTGCCAGCAGCTTACTCAGGGATTCACCCCTCCACTTT,CASSLLRDSPLHF
TRBV5-4,TRBJ2-1,14,.,TRBD2,TGTGCCAGCAGCCTAGCGGGGTCTGAGCGCGAGCAGTTCTTC,CASSLAGSEREQFF
TRBV6-1,TRBJ2-7,11,.,.,TGTGCCAGCAGTGAAGCCGTCGAGCAGTACTTC,CASSEAVEQYF
TRBV6-5,TRBJ1-2,13,.,TRBD1,TGTGCCAGCAGTCCGACAGGGAACTATGGCTACACCTTC,CASSPTGNYGYTF
TRBV5-1,TRBJ2-6,17,.,TRBD2,TGCGCCAGCAGTTGGACTAGCGGGGGTACTGGGGCCAACGTCCTGACTTTC,CASSWTSGGTGANVLTF
TRBV30,TRBJ2-5,16,.,TRBD2,TGTGCCTGGAGTGTAACGGCTAGCGGGGTCCAAGAGACCCAGTACTTC,CAWSVTASGVQETQYF
TRBV25-1,TRBJ1-4,15,.,TRBD1,TGTGCCAGCAGTGAATACATCCCAGGGGGGGAAAAACTGTTTTTT,CASSEYIPGGEKLFF
TRBV5-1,TRBJ2-2,16,.,.,TGCGCCAGCAGCTTGGCCTGGCAGGGGAACACCGGGGAGCTGTTTTTT,CASSLAWQGNTGELFF
TRBV15,TRBJ2-1,17,.,TRBD1,TGTGCCACCAGCAGAGATCTATGGCTGACAGGGGGCAATGAGCAGTTCTTC,CATSRDLWLTGGNEQFF
TRBV7-9,TRBJ2-2,14,once,.,TGTGCCAGCAGCTTAAGGCTCGTCACCGGGGAGCTGTTTTTT,CASSLRLVTGELFF
TRBV6-1,TRBJ2-5,16,.,TRBD2,TGTGCCAGCCTAAAGCGTGCGGGAGGGCCGGGAGAGACCCAGTACTTC,CASLKRAGGPGETQYF
TRBV7-9,TRBJ2-5,14,.,.,TGTGCCAGCAGCTTAGCCGGGTCCCAAGAGACCCAGTACTTC,CASSLAGSQETQYF
TRBV30,TRBJ2-3,16,.,TRBD1,TGTGCCTGGAGTGTGGGGGACAGGGGAGTAACAGATACGCAGTATTTT,CAWSVGDRGVTDTQYF
TRBV12-3/TRBV12-4,TRBJ2-3,14,.,.,TGTGCCAGCAGTTTAGGGTCAGGGTCAGATACGCAGTATTTT,CASSLGSGSDTQYF
TRBV5-1,TRBJ2-6,16,.,.,TGCGCCAGCAGCCTTGAAGCCGTCGCTGGGGCCAACGTCCTGACTTTC,CASSLEAVAGANVLTF
TRBV2,TRBJ1-2,13,once,.,TGTGCCAGCAGTGGCGGCGGGGCCTATGGCTACACCTTC,CASSGGGAYGYTF
TRBV5-1,TRBJ1-4,15,.,.,TGCGCCAGCAGCTTGGCTCAAGCAACTAATGAAAAACTGTTTTTT,CASSLAQATNEKLFF
TRBV10-3,TRBJ2-5,13,.,.,TGTGCCATCAGCCAGGGATTACAAGAGACCCAGTACTTC,CAISQGLQETQYF